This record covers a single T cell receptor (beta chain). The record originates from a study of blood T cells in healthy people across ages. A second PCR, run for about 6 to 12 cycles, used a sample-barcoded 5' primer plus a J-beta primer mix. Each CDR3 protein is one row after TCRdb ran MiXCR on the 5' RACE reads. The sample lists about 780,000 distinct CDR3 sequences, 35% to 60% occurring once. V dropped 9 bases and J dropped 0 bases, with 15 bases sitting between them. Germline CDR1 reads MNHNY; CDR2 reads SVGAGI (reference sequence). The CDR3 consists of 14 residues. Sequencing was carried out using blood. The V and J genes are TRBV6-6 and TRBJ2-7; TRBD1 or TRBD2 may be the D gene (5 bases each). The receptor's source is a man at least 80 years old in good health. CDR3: CASTDGAPSYEQYF. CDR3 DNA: TGTGCCAGTACGGACGGGGCTCCCTCCTACGAGCAGTACTTC.